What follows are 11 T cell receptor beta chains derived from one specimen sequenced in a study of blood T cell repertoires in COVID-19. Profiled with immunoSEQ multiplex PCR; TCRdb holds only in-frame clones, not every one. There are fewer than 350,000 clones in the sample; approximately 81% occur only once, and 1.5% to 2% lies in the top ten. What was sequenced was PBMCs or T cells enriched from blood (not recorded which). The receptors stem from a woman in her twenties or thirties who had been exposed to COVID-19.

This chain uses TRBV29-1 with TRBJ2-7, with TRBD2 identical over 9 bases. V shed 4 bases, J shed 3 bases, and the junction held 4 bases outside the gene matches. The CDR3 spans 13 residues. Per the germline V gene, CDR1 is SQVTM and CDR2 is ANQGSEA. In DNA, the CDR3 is TGCAGCGTTGCAGGCGGGAGGGACTACGAGCAGTACTTC. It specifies CSVAGGRDYEQYF.

This chain's CDR3 is CAISGGTSGHEQYF. CDR3 nucleotides: TGTGCCATCAGTGGAGGGACTAGCGGCCACGAGCAGTACTTC. The chain employs TRBV10-3 and TRBJ2-7; TRBD2 matches at 11 bases. CDR3 length: 14 residues. The germline CDR1 and CDR2 sequences are ENHRY and SYGVKD. V was clipped by 4 bases and J by 5 bases; unmatched bases: 4.

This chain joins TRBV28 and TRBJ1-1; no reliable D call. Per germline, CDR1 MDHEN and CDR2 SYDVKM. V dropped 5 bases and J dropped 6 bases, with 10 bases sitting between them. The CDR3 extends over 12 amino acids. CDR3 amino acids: CASSPAGAEAFF. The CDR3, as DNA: TGTGCCAGCAGTCCGGCGGGAGCTGAAGCTTTCTTT.

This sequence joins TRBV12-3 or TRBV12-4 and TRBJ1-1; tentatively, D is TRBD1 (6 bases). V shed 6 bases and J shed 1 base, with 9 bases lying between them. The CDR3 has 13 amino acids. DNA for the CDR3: TGTGCCAGCAGAAACAGGGCGAACACTGAAGCTTTCTTT. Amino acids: CASRNRANTEAFF.

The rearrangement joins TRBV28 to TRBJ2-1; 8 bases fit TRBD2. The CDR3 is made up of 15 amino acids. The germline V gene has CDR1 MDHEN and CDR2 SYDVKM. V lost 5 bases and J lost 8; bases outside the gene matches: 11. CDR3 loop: CASSQTSATRDEQFF. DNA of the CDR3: TGTGCCAGCAGTCAGACTAGCGCCACGAGGGATGAGCAGTTCTTC.

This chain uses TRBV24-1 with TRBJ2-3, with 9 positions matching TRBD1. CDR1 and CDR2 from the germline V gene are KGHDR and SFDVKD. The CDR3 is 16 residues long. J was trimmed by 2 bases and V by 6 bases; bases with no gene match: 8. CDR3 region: CATSNRQGESTDTQYF. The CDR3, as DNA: TGTGCCACCAGTAACCGACAGGGGGAGTCCACAGATACGCAGTATTTT.

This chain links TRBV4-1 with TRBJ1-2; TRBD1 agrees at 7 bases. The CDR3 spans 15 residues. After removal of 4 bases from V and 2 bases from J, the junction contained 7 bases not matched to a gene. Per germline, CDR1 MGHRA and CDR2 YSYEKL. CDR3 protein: CASSRQTGANYGYTF. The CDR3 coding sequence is TGCGCCAGCAGCCGGCAAACAGGGGCCAACTATGGCTACACCTTC.

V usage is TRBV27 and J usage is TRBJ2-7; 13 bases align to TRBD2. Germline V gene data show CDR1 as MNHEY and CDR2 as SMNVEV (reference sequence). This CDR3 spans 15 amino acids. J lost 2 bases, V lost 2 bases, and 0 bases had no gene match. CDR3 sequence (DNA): TGTGCCAGCAGTTTAACTAGCGGGGGGGCCTACGAGCAGTACTTC. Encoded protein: CASSLTSGGAYEQYF.

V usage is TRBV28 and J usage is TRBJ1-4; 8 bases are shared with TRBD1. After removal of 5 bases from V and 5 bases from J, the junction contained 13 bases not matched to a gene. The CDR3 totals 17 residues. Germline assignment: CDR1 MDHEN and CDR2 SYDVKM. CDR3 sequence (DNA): TGTGCCAGCAGTGGAGGGGCCAGGGGGCTGAAGAATGAAAAACTGTTTTTT. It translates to CASSGGARGLKNEKLFF.

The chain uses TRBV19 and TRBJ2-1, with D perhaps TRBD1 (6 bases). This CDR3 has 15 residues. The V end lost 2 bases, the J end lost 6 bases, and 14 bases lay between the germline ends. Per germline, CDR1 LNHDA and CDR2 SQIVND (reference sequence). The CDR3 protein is CASSIWAQGGNEQFF. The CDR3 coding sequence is TGTGCCAGTAGTATATGGGCTCAAGGGGGCAATGAGCAGTTCTTC. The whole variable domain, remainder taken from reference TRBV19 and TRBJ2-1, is DGGITQSPKYLFRKEGQNVTLSCEQNLNHDAMYWYRQDPGQGLRLIYYSQIVNDFQKGDIAEGYSVSREKKESFPLTVTSAQKNPTAFYLCASSIWAQGGNEQFFGPGTRLTVL.

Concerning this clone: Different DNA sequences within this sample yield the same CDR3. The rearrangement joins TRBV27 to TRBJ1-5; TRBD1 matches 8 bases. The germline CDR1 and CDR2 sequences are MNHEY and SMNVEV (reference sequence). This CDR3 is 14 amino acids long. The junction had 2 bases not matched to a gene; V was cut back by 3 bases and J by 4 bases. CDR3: CASSLGQVNQPQHF. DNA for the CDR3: TGTGCCAGCAGTTTGGGACAGGTAAATCAGCCCCAGCATTTT.